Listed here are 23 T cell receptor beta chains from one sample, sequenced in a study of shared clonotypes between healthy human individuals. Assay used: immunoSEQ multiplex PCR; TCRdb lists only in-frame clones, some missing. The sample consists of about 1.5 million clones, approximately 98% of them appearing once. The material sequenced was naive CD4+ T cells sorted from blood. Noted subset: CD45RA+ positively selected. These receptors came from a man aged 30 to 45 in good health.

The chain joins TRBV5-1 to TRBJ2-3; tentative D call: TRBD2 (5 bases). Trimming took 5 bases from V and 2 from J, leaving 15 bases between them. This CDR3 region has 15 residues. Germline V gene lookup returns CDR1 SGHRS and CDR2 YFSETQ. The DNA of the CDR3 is TGCGCCAGCAGGGTTCTAGCCAAACTCACAGATACGCAGTATTTT. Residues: CASRVLAKLTDTQYF.

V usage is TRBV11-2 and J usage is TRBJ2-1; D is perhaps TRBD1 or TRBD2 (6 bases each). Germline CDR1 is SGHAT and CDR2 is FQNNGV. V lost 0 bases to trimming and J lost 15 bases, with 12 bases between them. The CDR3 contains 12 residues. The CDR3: CASSLDRGQGFF. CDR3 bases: TGTGCCAGCAGCTTAGATCGGGGGCAGGGGTTCTTC.

The CDR3 spells CASSYDPSYEQYF. In DNA, the CDR3 is TGTGCCAGCAGTTACGACCCATCCTACGAGCAGTACTTC. The V call is TRBV6-6, the J call TRBJ2-7; D is undetermined. V was pared by 2 bases and J by 1 base, with 6 bases between. The germline V gene has CDR1 MNHNY and CDR2 SVGAGI (reference sequence). The CDR3 runs to 13 residues.

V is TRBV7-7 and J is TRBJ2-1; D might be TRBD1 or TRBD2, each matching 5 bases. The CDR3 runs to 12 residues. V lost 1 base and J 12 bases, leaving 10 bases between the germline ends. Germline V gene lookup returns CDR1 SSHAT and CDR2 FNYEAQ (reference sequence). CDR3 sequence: CASSLDRGRQFF. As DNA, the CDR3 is TGTGCCAGCAGCTTAGATAGGGGACGGCAGTTCTTC.

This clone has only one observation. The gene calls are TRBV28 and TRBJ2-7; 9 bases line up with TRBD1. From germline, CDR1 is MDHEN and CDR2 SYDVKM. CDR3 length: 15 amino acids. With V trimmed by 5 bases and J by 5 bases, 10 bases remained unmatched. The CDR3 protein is CASSMHRGRFNEQYF. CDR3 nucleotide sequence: TGTGCCAGCAGTATGCACAGGGGGCGCTTCAACGAGCAGTACTTC.

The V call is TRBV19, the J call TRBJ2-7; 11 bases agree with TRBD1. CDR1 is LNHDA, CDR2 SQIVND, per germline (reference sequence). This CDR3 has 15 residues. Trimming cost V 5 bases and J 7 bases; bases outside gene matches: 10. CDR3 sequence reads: CASSSRDRGSSEQYF. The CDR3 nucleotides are TGTGCCAGTAGTTCCCGGGACAGGGGGTCGAGTGAGCAGTACTTC. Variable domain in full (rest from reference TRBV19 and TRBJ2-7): DGGITQSPKYLFRKEGQNVTLSCEQNLNHDAMYWYRQDPGQGLRLIYYSQIVNDFQKGDIAEGYSVSREKKESFPLTVTSAQKNPTAFYLCASSSRDRGSSEQYFGPGTRLTVT.

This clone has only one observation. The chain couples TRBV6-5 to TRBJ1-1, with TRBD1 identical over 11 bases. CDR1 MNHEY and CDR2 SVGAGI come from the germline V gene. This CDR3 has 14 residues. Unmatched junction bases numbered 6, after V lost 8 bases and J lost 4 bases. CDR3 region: CASFLDRGLTEAFF. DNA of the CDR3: TGTGCCAGCTTTTTGGACAGGGGGCTCACTGAAGCTTTCTTT.

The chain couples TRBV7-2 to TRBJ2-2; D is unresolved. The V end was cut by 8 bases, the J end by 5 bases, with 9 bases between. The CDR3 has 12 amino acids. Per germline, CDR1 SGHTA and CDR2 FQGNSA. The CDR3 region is CASGIVTGELFF. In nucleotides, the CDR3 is TGTGCCAGCGGGATAGTAACCGGGGAGCTGTTTTTT.

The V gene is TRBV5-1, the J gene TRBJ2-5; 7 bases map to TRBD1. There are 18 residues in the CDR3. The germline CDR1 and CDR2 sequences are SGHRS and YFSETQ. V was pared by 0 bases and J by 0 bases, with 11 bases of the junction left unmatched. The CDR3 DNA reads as TGCGCCAGCAGCTTGGCCCCGACAGGGTCAGGGAACCAAGAGACCCAGTACTTC. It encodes CASSLAPTGSGNQETQYF. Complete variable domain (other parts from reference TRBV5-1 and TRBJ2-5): KAGVTQTPRYLIKTRGQQVTLSCSPISGHRSVSWYQQTPGQGLQFLFEYFSETQRNKGNFPGRFSGRQFSNSRSEMNVSTLELGDSALYLCASSLAPTGSGNQETQYFGPGTRLLVL.

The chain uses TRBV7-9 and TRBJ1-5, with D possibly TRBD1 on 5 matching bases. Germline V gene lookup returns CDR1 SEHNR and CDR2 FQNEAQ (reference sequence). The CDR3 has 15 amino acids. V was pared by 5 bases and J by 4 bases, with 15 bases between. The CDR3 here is CASSPGNRLNQPQHF. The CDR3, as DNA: TGTGCCAGCAGCCCAGGGAACAGGCTGAATCAGCCCCAGCATTTT.

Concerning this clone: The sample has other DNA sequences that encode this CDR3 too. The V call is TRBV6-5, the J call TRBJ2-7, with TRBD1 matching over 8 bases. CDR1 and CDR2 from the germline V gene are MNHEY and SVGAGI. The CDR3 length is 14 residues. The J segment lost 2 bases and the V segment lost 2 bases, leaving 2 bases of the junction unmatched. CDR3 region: CASSYRDRPYEQYF. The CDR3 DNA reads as TGTGCCAGCAGTTACCGGGACAGGCCCTACGAGCAGTACTTC.

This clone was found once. DNA for the CDR3: TGTGCCAGCAGTTACTCGACGAACTACGAGCAGTACTTC. This encodes CASSYSTNYEQYF. The gene calls are TRBV6-5 and TRBJ2-7; D unclear. Trimming left V 0 bases short and J 3 bases short, with 6 bases between. There are 13 residues in the CDR3. The germline CDR1 and CDR2 sequences are MNHEY and SVGAGI.

CDR3 loop: CASSRGLAGSGNEQFF. The CDR3 coding sequence is TGTGCCAGCAGCAGAGGACTAGCGGGATCGGGCAATGAGCAGTTCTTC. This chain joins TRBV21-1 and TRBJ2-1; the listed D gene, TRBD2, was not tested against the DNA. TRBV21-1 is termed a pseudogene. The CDR3 runs to 16 residues.

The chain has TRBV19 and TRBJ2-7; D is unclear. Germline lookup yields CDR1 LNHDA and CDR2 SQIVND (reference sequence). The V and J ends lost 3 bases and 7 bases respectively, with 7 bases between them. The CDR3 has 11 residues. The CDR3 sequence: CASSIAGEQYF. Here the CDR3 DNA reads TGTGCCAGTAGTATCGCAGGAGAGCAGTACTTC.

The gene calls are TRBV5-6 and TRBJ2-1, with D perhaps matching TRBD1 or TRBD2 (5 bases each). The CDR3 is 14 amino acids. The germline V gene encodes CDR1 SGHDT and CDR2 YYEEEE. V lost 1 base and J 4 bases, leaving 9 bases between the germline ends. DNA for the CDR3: TGTGCCAGCAGCTTGCTTGGGGGTTACAATGAGCAGTTCTTC. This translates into CASSLLGGYNEQFF.

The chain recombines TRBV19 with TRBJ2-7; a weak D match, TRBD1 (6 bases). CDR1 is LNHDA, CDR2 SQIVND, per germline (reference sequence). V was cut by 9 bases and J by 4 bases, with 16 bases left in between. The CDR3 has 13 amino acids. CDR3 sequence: CASSRQDGYEQYF. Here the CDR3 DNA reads TGTGCCAGCTCACGACAGGATGGATACGAGCAGTACTTC.

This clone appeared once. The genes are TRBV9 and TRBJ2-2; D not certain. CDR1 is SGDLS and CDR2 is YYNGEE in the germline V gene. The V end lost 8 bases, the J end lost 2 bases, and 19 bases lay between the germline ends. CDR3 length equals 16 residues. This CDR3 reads CASGSGPRLNTGELFF. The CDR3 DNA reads TGTGCCAGTGGCTCCGGACCCCGATTAAACACCGGGGAGCTGTTTTTT.

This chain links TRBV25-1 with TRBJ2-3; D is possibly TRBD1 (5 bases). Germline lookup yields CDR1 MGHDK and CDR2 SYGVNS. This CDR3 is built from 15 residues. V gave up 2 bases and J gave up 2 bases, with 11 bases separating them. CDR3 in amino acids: CASSEHQGHTDTQYF. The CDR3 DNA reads TGTGCCAGCAGTGAACACCAGGGTCACACAGATACGCAGTATTTT.

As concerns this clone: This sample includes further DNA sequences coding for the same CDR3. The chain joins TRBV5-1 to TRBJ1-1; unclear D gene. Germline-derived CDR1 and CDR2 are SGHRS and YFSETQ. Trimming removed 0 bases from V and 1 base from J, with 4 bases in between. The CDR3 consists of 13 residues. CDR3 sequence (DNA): TGCGCCAGCAGCTTGGGGCCGAACACTGAAGCTTTCTTT. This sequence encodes CASSLGPNTEAFF.

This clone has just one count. In DNA form, the CDR3 reads TGTGCCAGTAGTATTTCTCTCTCGGCGGGGGCGCCGGGGACCCAGTACTTC. Protein product: CASSISLSAGAPGTQYF. V and J are TRBV19 and TRBJ2-5; tentatively, D is TRBD2 (7 bases). Germline assignment: CDR1 LNHDA and CDR2 SQIVND (reference sequence). Trimming took 3 bases from V and 7 from J, leaving 24 bases between them. The CDR3 runs to 17 residues.

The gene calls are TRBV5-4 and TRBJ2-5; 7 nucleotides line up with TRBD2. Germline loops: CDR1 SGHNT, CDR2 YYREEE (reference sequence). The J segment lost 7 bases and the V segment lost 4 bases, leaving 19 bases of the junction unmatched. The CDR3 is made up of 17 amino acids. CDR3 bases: TGTGCCAGCAGCCGCGGGTCTAGCGGACAAGAGAGGGGGACCCAGTACTTC. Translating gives CASSRGSSGQERGTQYF.

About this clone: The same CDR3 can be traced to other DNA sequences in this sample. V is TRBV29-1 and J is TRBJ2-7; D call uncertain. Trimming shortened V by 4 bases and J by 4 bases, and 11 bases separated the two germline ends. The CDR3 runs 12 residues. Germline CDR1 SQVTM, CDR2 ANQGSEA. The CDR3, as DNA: TGCAGCGTTGTTGTAGGTGGGTACGAGCAGTACTTC. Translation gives CSVVVGGYEQYF.

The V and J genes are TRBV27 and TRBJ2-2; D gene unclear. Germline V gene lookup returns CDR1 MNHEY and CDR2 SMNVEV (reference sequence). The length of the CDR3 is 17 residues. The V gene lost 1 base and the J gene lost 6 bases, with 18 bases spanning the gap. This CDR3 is CASSLFSVTFRPGELFF. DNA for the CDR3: TGTGCCAGCAGTTTATTCTCCGTCACCTTTAGACCCGGGGAGCTGTTTTTT.